This TCR beta chain was sequenced for a study of T cells in Graves' hyperthyroidism and ophthalmopathy. On the study more broadly: Any treatment followed the collection of peripheral blood at initial diagnosis. Notes on the study in general: Ophthalmopathy, which appeared later, was predicted by the model a median about 5.9 months before onset.

Graves' hyperthyroidism was deemed stable given no ophthalmopathy progression within 18 months. PBMCs were collected from an approximately 9 ml volume of fresh peripheral blood. The trim removed 4 bases at V and 10 bases at J, leaving 14 bases unmatched. CDR3 size: 16 residues. CDR1 SGHKS and CDR2 YYEKEE come from the germline V gene (reference sequence). With regard to this clonotype: Its specificity is unknown.

RNA transcripts served as the template for amplifying TCR beta CDR3 regions. With the HTBI primer set, the TCR CDR3 went through a first round of RT-PCR. TCRdb recomputed calls from the multiplex PCR reads with MiXCR, one row per CDR3 protein. Among fewer than 600,000 distinct CDR3 sequences listed, about 14% were seen once. The origin of this receptor is a woman aged 40 to 50 with Graves' hyperthyroidism. The sequenced sample was blood. The chain recombines TRBV5-5 with TRBJ2-1; TRBD2 matches at 10 bases. Written as DNA, the CDR3 is TGTGCCAGCAGCCAAGATGCAGCGGGAGGGCCTGAAGAGCAGTTCTTC. The encoded protein is CASSQDAAGGPEEQFF.